A single sample is the source of the 16 T cell receptor beta chains below, sequenced in a study of identical twins. TCRdb redid the calling of the 5' RACE reads with MiXCR, one entry per CDR3 protein. The sample lists about 690,000 distinct CDR3 sequences; approximately 6.1% were seen once. The sample comprised naive T cells sorted from blood. Receptor source: a man aged 18 to 29 in good health.

This clonotype was detected many times. CDR3 amino acids: CATTGGGRVTYEQYV. CDR3 in DNA: TGTGCCACCACGGGGGGCGGACGCGTGACCTACGAGCAGTACGTC. The V call is TRBV24-1, the J call TRBJ2-7, with D perhaps TRBD2 (7 bases). V was cut by 8 bases and J by 2 bases, with 18 bases left in between. CDR3 length: 15 amino acids. CDR1 is KGHDR, CDR2 SFDVKD, per germline.

The sample holds a few counts of this clonotype. V usage is TRBV5-1 and J usage is TRBJ2-1, with 13 nucleotides matching TRBD2. After removal of 2 bases from V and 0 bases from J, the junction contained 5 bases not matched to a gene. CDR3 length: 18 residues. Germline values: CDR1 SGHRS, CDR2 YFSETQ. CDR3 region: CASSFWTSGRLSYNEQFF. In nucleotides, the CDR3 is TGCGCCAGCAGCTTCTGGACTAGCGGGAGACTCTCCTACAATGAGCAGTTCTTC. The variable domain in full, with the rest retrieved from reference TRBV5-1 and TRBJ2-1, is KAGVTQTPRYLIKTRGQQVTLSCSPISGHRSVSWYQQTPGQGLQFLFEYFSETQRNKGNFPGRFSGRQFSNSRSEMNVSTLELGDSALYLCASSFWTSGRLSYNEQFFGPGTRLTVL.

At least ten counts were recorded for this clonotype. This rearrangement joins TRBV12-3 or TRBV12-4 to TRBJ2-3, with TRBD1 matching 7 bases. The junction had 1 base not matched to a gene; V was cut back by 7 bases and J by 6 bases. CDR3 size: 11 residues. CDR3 sequence reads: CASTRGDTQYF. CDR3 sequence (DNA): TGTGCCAGCACCAGGGGGGATACGCAGTATTTT.

The rearrangement uses TRBV4-1 and TRBJ1-3, with D perhaps matching TRBD1 (5 bases). The CDR3 has 15 amino acids. Germline values: CDR1 MGHRA, CDR2 YSYEKL. Deletions cut 3 bases from V and 0 bases from J, with 9 bases between. CDR3 protein: CASSQGQASGNTIYF. As DNA, the CDR3 is TGCGCCAGCAGCCAGGGGCAGGCCTCTGGAAACACCATATATTTT.

The chain couples TRBV25-1 to TRBJ1-3; 7 positions agree with TRBD1. Per the germline V gene, CDR1 is MGHDK and CDR2 is SYGVNS. This CDR3 spans 17 amino acids. Trimming at V came to 0 bases and at J to 4 bases, leaving 9 bases not matched to a gene. In nucleotides, the CDR3 is TGTGCCAGCAGTGAATATCGTGGACAGGCCGGAGGAAACACCATATATTTT. It codes for CASSEYRGQAGGNTIYF.

This clonotype occurred many times. The chain joins TRBV20-1 to TRBJ2-7, with TRBD2 matching over 8 bases. Germline values: CDR1 DFQATT, CDR2 SNEGSKA (reference sequence). V lost 0 bases to trimming and J lost 0 bases; unmatched junction nucleotides: 7. There are 16 residues in the CDR3. The CDR3 protein is CSARDFGLAFSYEQYF. For the CDR3, the DNA is TGCAGTGCTAGAGATTTCGGACTAGCCTTCTCCTACGAGCAGTACTTC.

The sample holds many counts of this clonotype. The chain has TRBV21-1 and TRBJ2-3; the D call TRBD2 from the table was never checked on the DNA. TRBV21-1 is a known pseudogene. This CDR3 region has 16 residues. The CDR3 coding sequence is TGTGCCAGCAGCAAAGATGGACTAGCGGGCACAGATACGCAGTATTTT. Its protein product is CASSKDGLAGTDTQYF.

This clonotype was detected a few times. This chain connects TRBV29-1 to TRBJ2-2; D may be TRBD1 (6 bases). From germline, CDR1 is SQVTM and CDR2 ANQGSEA. This CDR3 is built from 14 residues. Between the trimmed V and J ends, which lost 5 bases and 5 bases, there was a span of 15 bases. CDR3 bases: TGCAGCGTTTTAACAGGGTCACGGACCGGGGAGCTGTTTTTT. Its translation: CSVLTGSRTGELFF.

This clonotype has a handful of counts. V usage is TRBV3-1 and J usage is TRBJ2-1; D gene uncertain. The length of the CDR3 is 11 residues. Germline V lookup: CDR1 LGHDT, CDR2 YNNKEL (reference sequence). V dropped 0 bases and J dropped 14 bases, with 8 bases sitting between them. As DNA, the CDR3 is TGTGCCAGCAGCCAAGATAGGGCCGAGTTCTTC. Protein sequence: CASSQDRAEFF.

The chain joins TRBV7-3 to TRBJ2-2; TRBD1 matches 8 bases. V dropped 6 bases and J dropped 1; count of bases not matched to a gene: 7. Germline CDR1 is SGHTA and CDR2 is FQGTGA. The CDR3 has 16 amino acids. The CDR3 DNA sequence: TGTGCCAGCAGTTCATACGGACAGGGGAACACCGGGGAGCTGTTTTTT. Protein: CASSSYGQGNTGELFF.

This clonotype was observed a few times. The V gene is TRBV5-5, the J gene TRBJ2-7; D ambiguous. This CDR3 spans 14 amino acids. Germline V lookup: CDR1 SGHKS, CDR2 YYEKEE (reference sequence). V was shortened by 1 base and J by 0 bases, with 8 bases between the two germline ends. CDR3 in amino acids: CASSLSAVSYEQYF. CDR3 sequence (DNA): TGTGCCAGCAGCTTGAGTGCGGTCTCCTACGAGCAGTACTTC.

This clonotype was recorded at least ten times. The chain couples TRBV5-1 to TRBJ1-5; D unclear. The CDR3 totals 16 residues. Per germline, CDR1 SGHRS and CDR2 YFSETQ. Trimming took off 0 bases at V and 0 bases at J, with 10 bases between the two ends. CDR3 in DNA: TGCGCCAGCAGCTTGGGAGTTAGGAATAGCAATCAGCCCCAGCATTTT. It is translated as CASSLGVRNSNQPQHF.

This clonotype has a handful of counts. J is TRBJ2-7 and V is TRBV15, with D perhaps TRBD1 (5 bases). V lost 0 bases and J 3 bases, leaving 9 bases between the germline ends. The CDR3 spans 14 residues. The germline V gene has CDR1 LNHNV and CDR2 YYDKDF (reference sequence). CDR3 nucleotides: TGTGCCACCAGCAGAGACAGGGCCAACTACGAGCAGTACTTC. Encoded protein: CATSRDRANYEQYF.

This chain uses TRBV12-3 or TRBV12-4 with TRBJ1-2; D may be TRBD1 (5 bases). The CDR3 has 14 amino acids. Trimming shortened V by 8 bases and J by 2 bases, and 15 bases separated the two germline ends. This chain's CDR3 is CASAFLGGNYGYTF. Written as DNA, the CDR3 is TGTGCCAGCGCCTTTCTCGGGGGAAACTATGGCTACACCTTC.

This clonotype showed up just a few times. The chain has TRBV2 and TRBJ2-1, with 8 bases aligning to TRBD2. Trimming at V came to 0 bases and at J to 9 bases, leaving 7 bases not matched to a gene. There are 15 residues in the CDR3. CDR1 and CDR2 (germline): SNHLY, FYNNEI. This CDR3 reads CASSEASGGPGEQFF. Written as DNA, the CDR3 is TGTGCCAGCAGTGAAGCCTCGGGAGGGCCTGGTGAGCAGTTCTTC.

The genes are TRBV11-2 and TRBJ2-5; 12 nucleotides line up with TRBD2. Trimming cost V 5 bases and J 5 bases; bases outside gene matches: 15. This CDR3 comprises 18 residues. Germline V gene data show CDR1 as SGHAT and CDR2 as FQNNGV. The CDR3 region is CASSPPARLAGVYETQYF. CDR3 DNA: TGTGCCAGCAGCCCTCCTGCCAGACTAGCGGGAGTGTATGAGACCCAGTACTTC.